What follows is one TCR beta chain and its context. The assay used was immunoSEQ (version v3.0), run at survey level. The repertoire was sequenced with immunoSEQ multiplex PCR; TCRdb's copy has only in-frame clones and lacks some. The sample gives 11,000 or so clones, 82% of which show up once; roughly an eighth is in the top ten. After removal of 5 bases from V and 8 bases from J, the junction contained 8 bases not matched to a gene. Per germline, CDR1 MDHEN and CDR2 SYDVKM. CDR3 length: 14 residues. The data were taken from a study of long-term antiretroviral therapy in people with HIV. The gene calls are TRBV28 and TRBJ1-2; 10 bases map to TRBD1. This clonotype originated in a man aged 40-49 years with HIV. The material sequenced was unsorted PBMCs, taken 1.2 years after starting antiretroviral therapy. The CDR3 sequence is CASSGTGEWGGYTF. Here the CDR3 DNA reads TGTGCCAGCAGTGGGACAGGGGAATGGGGGGGCTACACCTTC.